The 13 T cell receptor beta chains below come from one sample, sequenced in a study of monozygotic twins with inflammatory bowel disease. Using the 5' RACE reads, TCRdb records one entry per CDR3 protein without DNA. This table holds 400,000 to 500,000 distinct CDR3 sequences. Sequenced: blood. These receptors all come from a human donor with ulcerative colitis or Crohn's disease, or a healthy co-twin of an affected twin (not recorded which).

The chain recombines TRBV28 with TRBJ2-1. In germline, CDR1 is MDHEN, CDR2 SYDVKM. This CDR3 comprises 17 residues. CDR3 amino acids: CASSLSLLAISEYEQFF. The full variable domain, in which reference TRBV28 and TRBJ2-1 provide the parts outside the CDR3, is DVKVTQSSRYLVKRTGEKVFLECVQDMDHENMFWYRQDPGLGLRLIYFSYDVKMKEKGDIPEGYSVSREKKERFSLILESASTNQTSMYLCASSLSLLAISEYEQFFGPGTRLTVL.

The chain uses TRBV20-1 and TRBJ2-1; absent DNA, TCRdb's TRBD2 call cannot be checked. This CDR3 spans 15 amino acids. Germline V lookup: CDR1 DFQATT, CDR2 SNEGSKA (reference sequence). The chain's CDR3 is CSAVGLAGVYNEQFF.

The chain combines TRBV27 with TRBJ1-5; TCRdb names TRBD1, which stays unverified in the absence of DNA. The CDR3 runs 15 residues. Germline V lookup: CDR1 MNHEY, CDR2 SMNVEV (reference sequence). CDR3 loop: CASSLLGVGNQPQHF.

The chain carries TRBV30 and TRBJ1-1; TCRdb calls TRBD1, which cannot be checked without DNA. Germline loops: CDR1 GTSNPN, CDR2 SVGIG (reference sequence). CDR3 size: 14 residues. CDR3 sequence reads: CAWSAGQGYTEAFF.

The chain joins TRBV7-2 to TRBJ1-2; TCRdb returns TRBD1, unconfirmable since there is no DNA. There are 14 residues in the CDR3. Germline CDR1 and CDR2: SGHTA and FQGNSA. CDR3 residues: CASSLGVGGGGYTF.

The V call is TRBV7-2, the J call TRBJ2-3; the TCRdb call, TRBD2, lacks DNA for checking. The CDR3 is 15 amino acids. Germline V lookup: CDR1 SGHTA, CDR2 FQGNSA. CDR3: CASSPTRADTDTQYF.

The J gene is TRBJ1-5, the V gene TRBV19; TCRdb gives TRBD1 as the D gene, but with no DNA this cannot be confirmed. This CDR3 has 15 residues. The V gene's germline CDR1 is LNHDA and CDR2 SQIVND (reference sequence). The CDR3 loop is CASSIGTVGHQPQHF.

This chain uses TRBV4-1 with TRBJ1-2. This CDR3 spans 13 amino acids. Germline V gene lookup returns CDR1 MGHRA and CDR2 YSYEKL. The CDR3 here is CASSHLQEGGYTF.

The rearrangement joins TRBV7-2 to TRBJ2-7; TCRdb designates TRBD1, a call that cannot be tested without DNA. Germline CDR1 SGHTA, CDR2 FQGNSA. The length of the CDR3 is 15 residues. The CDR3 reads CASTKSGQGIHEQYF.

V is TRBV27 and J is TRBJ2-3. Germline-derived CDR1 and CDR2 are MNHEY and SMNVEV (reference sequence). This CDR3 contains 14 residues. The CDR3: CASSRVIQTDTQYF.

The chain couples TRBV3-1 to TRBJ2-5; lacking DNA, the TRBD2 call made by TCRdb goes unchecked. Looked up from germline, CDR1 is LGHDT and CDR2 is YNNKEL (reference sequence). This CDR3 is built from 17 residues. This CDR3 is CASSRRGGLAGTETQFF.

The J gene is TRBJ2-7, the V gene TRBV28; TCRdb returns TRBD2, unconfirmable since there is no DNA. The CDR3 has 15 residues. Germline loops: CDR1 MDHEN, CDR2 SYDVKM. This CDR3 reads CASSSKTSTPYEQYF.

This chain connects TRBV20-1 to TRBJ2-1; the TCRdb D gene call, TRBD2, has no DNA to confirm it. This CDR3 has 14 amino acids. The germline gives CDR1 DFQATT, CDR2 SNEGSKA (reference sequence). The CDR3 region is CSARDSGRGNEQFF.